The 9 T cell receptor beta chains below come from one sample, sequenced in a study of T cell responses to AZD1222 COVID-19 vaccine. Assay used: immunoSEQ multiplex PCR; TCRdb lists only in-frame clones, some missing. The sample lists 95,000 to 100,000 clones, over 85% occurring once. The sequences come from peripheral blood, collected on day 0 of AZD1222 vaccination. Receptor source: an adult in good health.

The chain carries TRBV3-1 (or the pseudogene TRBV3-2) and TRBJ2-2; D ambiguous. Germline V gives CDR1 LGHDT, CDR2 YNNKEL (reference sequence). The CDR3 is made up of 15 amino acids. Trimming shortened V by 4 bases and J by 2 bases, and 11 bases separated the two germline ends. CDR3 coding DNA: TGTGCCAGCAGCCCGTGGACGGTAAACACCGGGGAGCTGTTTTTT. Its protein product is CASSPWTVNTGELFF.

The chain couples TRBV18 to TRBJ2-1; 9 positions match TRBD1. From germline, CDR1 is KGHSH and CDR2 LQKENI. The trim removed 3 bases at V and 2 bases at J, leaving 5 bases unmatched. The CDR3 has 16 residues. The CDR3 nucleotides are TGTGCCAGCTCACCCCGGACAGGGGACACCTACAATGAGCAGTTCTTC. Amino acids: CASSPRTGDTYNEQFF.

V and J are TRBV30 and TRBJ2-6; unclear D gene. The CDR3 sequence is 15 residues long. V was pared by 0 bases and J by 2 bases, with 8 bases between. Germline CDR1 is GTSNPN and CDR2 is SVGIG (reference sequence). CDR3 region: CAWSVRLPGANVLTF. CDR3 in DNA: TGTGCCTGGAGTGTACGGCTTCCTGGGGCCAACGTCCTGACTTTC.

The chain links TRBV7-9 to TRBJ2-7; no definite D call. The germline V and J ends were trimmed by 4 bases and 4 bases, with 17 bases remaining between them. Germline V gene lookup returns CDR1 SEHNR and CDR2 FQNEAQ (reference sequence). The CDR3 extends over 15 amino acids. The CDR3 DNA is TGTGCCAGCAGCTCTCCCTTGTCCAGGACGTACGAGCAGTACTTC. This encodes CASSSPLSRTYEQYF.

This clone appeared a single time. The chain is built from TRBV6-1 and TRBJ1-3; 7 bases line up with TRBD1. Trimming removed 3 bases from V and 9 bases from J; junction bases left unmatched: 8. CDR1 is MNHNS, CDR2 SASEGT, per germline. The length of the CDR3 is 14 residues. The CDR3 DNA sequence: TGTGCCAGCAGTGAGACCAGACAGGGCAGCACCATATATTTT. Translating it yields CASSETRQGSTIYF.

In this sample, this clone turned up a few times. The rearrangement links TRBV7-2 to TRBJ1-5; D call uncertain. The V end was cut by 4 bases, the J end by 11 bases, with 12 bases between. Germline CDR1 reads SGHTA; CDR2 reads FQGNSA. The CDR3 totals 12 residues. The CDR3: CASSSDKSAQHF. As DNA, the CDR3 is TGTGCCAGCAGCTCCGATAAGTCGGCCCAGCATTTT.

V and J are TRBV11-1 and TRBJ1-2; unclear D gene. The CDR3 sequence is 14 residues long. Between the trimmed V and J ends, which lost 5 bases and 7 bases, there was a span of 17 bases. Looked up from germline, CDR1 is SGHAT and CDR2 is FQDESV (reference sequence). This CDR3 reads CASSLDASFIGYTF. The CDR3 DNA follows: TGTGCCAGCAGCCTGGACGCGTCTTTTATTGGCTACACCTTC.

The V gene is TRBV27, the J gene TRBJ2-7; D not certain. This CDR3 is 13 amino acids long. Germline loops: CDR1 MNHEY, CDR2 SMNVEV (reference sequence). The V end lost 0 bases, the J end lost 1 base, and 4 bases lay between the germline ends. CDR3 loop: CASSLSGSYEQYF. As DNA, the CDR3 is TGTGCCAGCAGTTTATCAGGGTCCTACGAGCAGTACTTC.

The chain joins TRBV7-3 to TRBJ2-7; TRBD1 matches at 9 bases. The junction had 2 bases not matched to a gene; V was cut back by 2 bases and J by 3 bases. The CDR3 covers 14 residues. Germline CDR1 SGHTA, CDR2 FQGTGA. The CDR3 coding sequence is TGTGCCAGCAGCTTAGGGGACAGGGACTACGAGCAGTACTTC. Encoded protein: CASSLGDRDYEQYF.